The T cell receptor (beta chain) under discussion was sequenced for a study of shared clonotypes between healthy human individuals. Study overall: Each donor contributed plates that comprised three CD4 naive, three CD4 memory, two CD8 naive and one CD8 memory. Study-wide results and caveats: Clonotypes not shared had lower generation probabilities than those common to all four donors. Rarefaction analysis demonstrated incomplete sorted-subset sequencing notwithstanding large depth.

The assay was immunoSEQ multiplex PCR, and TCRdb's table has in-frame clones only and misses some. The sample has about 1 million clones, approximately 70% seen once; the top ten hold approximately 1.5%. This clone has just a few counts. Its antigen is unidentified. Sequencing input: memory CD4+ T cells sorted from blood. Subset: CD45RA-negative fraction. The sequence came from a man between 18 and 35 years old in good health.

The CDR3 DNA follows: TGTGCCAGCAGCTTGGCGACAGCCGCTCGATCCAATCAGCCCCAGCATTTT. Translating it yields CASSLATAARSNQPQHF. The genes are TRBV5-8 and TRBJ1-5, with a weak D call TRBD1 (5 bases). Trimming pared 0 bases from V and 3 bases from J, leaving 16 bases between. The germline gives CDR1 SGHTS, CDR2 YDEGEE. The CDR3 runs 17 residues.